The 2 T cell receptor beta chains below all came from one sample that was sequenced in a study of T cell clonality in common variable immunodeficiency. Overall study results and limits: Fewer deletions and N-nucleotide insertions were reportedly seen in common variable immunodeficiency TCR beta sequences.

Only in-frame clones appear in the TCRdb table, and some are missing; sequencing was by immunoSEQ multiplex PCR. Observed are under 25,000 clones, no singletons, with the top ten taking less than 8%. Their recognized antigens are unknown. The sample consisted of peripheral blood mononuclear cells. These receptors were collected from a human donor with common variable immunodeficiency.

This clone showed up many times. The CDR3 extends 3 residues past the end of the read, so its final part is completed from the germline J gene. This chain joins TRBV18 and TRBJ2-1; TRBD1 matches at 7 bases. With 5 bases clipped from V and 0 bases from J, the junction kept 7 bases outside the gene matches. Germline assignment: CDR1 KGHSH and CDR2 LQKENI. The CDR3 contains 16 residues. This CDR3 reads CASSRDAGGSYNEQFF. The CDR3 bases that were read are TGTGCCAGCTCAAGGGACGCAGGGGGCTCCTACAATGAG.

This clone has more than one count but fewer than ten. The CDR3 end falls 3 residues outside the read, so it is completed with the germline J gene. V and J are TRBV19 and TRBJ1-2, with 9 nucleotides matching TRBD1. This CDR3 has 13 amino acids. V shed 5 bases and J 5 bases; nucleotides not matched to a gene: 3. Germline values: CDR1 LNHDA, CDR2 SQIVND (reference sequence). The part of the CDR3 DNA that was read is TGTGCCAGTAGTCCCGGACAGGGGTATGGC. It translates to CASSPGQGYG. The complete CDR3 reads CASSPGQGYGYTF. Combining the CDR3 with reference TRBV19 and TRBJ1-2 gives the whole variable domain DGGITQSPKYLFRKEGQNVTLSCEQNLNHDAMYWYRQDPGQGLRLIYYSQIVNDFQKGDIAEGYSVSREKKESFPLTVTSAQKNPTAFYLCASSPGQGYGYTFGSGTRLTVV.